The 17 T cell receptor beta chains below were found in one sample sequenced in a study of blood T cell repertoires in COVID-19. The assay was immunoSEQ multiplex PCR, and TCRdb's table has in-frame clones only and misses some. Found here are a few hundred thousand clones, 70% to 90% of them singletons; the top ten hold 3.5% to 5.5%. Sequencing used PBMCs or T cells enriched from blood (not recorded which). The receptor source for this set is a woman between 25 and 40 years old who had recovered from COVID-19.

This clone was detected a few times. Within the sample, other DNA sequences also encode this same CDR3. The genes are TRBV19 and TRBJ1-1; 7 bases are shared with TRBD1. The CDR3 consists of 13 residues. Unmatched junction bases numbered 3, after V lost 3 bases and J lost 5 bases. Germline CDR1 reads LNHDA; CDR2 reads SQIVND (reference sequence). In DNA form, the CDR3 reads TGTGCCAGTAGTATTAGACAGGGAACTGAAGCTTTCTTT. Translated: CASSIRQGTEAFF.

The chain links TRBV10-3 to TRBJ2-1; D not certain. Per germline, CDR1 ENHRY and CDR2 SYGVKD. This CDR3 region has 12 residues. The V end lost 2 bases, the J end lost 8 bases, and 7 bases lay between the germline ends. CDR3 sequence reads: CAISETIYEQFF. The CDR3 region has the DNA TGTGCCATCAGTGAGACTATCTATGAGCAGTTCTTC.

J is TRBJ1-1 and V is TRBV7-9, with 7 bases that match TRBD1. The germline CDR1 and CDR2 sequences are SEHNR and FQNEAQ (reference sequence). Trimming at V came to 6 bases and at J to 2 bases, leaving 9 bases not matched to a gene. The CDR3 extends over 15 amino acids. The CDR3 DNA reads TGTGCCAGCAGGGGATGGGACAGCTTTAACACTGAAGCTTTCTTT. This codes for CASRGWDSFNTEAFF.

In the case of this clone: Other nucleotide sequences from this sample produce the same CDR3. This chain connects TRBV24-1 to TRBJ2-7, with D possibly being TRBD1 (5 bases). V lost 0 bases, J lost 4 bases, and 6 bases lay in between. The V gene's germline CDR1 is KGHDR and CDR2 SFDVKD. The CDR3 runs 13 residues. In nucleotides, the CDR3 is TGTGCCACCAGTGATTTGCAGGGATACGAGCAGTACTTC. Residues: CATSDLQGYEQYF.

The chain combines TRBV30 with TRBJ2-1, with D possibly being TRBD1 (7 bases). Germline V gene data show CDR1 as GTSNPN and CDR2 as SVGIG (reference sequence). Trimming removed 4 bases from V and 4 bases from J, with 23 bases in between. The CDR3 contains 17 residues. CDR3 loop: CAWTTPAGQGGYNEQFF. In nucleotides, the CDR3 is TGTGCCTGGACCACCCCCGCGGGGCAGGGGGGATACAATGAGCAGTTCTTC.

The chain recombines TRBV9 with TRBJ2-1, with D maybe TRBD2 (6 bases). This CDR3 has 13 residues. Trimming removed 6 bases from V and 6 bases from J, with 13 bases in between. The germline V gene has CDR1 SGDLS and CDR2 YYNGEE. DNA of the CDR3: TGTGCCAGCAACGGGGGTCGGGTCAATGAGCAGTTCTTC. As protein: CASNGGRVNEQFF.

This clone was recorded a few times. This rearrangement joins TRBV10-3 to TRBJ2-2, with 9 bases fitting TRBD1. The CDR3 extends over 14 amino acids. V lost 10 bases to trimming and J lost 1 base; unmatched junction nucleotides: 4. The germline V gene encodes CDR1 ENHRY and CDR2 SYGVKD. In DNA, the CDR3 is TGTGCCACCGCGGGACAGGGGAACACCGGGGAGCTGTTTTTT. Translating gives CATAGQGNTGELFF.

This clone was seen repeatedly, ten times or more. The CDR3 here is CASRRDRDPTEAFF. Written as DNA, the CDR3 is TGTGCCAGTAGGCGGGACAGGGATCCAACTGAAGCTTTCTTT. The chain recombines TRBV19 with TRBJ1-1, with 9 bases aligning to TRBD1. Germline-derived CDR1 and CDR2 are LNHDA and SQIVND (reference sequence). CDR3 length: 14 amino acids. The V segment lost 6 bases and the J segment 5 bases; nucleotides outside the gene matches: 7.

This sequence joins TRBV30 and TRBJ1-3; D gene uncertain. The germline V gene encodes CDR1 GTSNPN and CDR2 SVGIG (reference sequence). Trimming pared 3 bases from V and 11 bases from J, leaving 11 bases between. The CDR3 is made up of 11 amino acids. The CDR3 DNA follows: TGTGCCTGGAGGGTCGCTCAGGCCATATATTTT. Protein: CAWRVAQAIYF.

The CDR3 sequence: CASSLRTEMNTEAFF. In DNA form, the CDR3 reads TGTGCCAGCAGCTTAAGAACAGAAATGAACACTGAAGCTTTCTTT. The J gene is TRBJ1-1, the V gene TRBV7-8; D gene unclear. V gave up 2 bases and J gave up 0 bases, with 10 bases separating them. This CDR3 comprises 15 residues. The germline V gene encodes CDR1 SGHVS and CDR2 FQNEAQ. The full variable domain, in which reference TRBV7-8 and TRBJ1-1 provide the parts outside the CDR3, is GAGVSQSPRYKVAKRGQDVALRCDPISGHVSLFWYQQALGQGPEFLTYFQNEAQLDKSGLPSDRFFAERPEGSVSTLKIQRTQQEDSAVYLCASSLRTEMNTEAFFGQGTRLTVV.

The chain joins TRBV6-5 to TRBJ1-2; no definite D call. The germline V gene encodes CDR1 MNHEY and CDR2 SVGAGI. V was trimmed by 6 bases and J by 7 bases, leaving 15 bases between them. The CDR3 spans 13 residues. The CDR3 sequence: CASRTSEIGGYTF. In DNA, the CDR3 is TGTGCCAGCAGAACCAGTGAAATTGGTGGCTACACCTTC.

The rearrangement joins TRBV7-8 to TRBJ2-3, with 7 positions matching TRBD1. The CDR3 totals 15 residues. V dropped 4 bases and J dropped 2; count of bases not matched to a gene: 6. The germline V gene encodes CDR1 SGHVS and CDR2 FQNEAQ. The CDR3 region has the DNA TGTGCCAGCAGCTCCCCGGGACAGTTCACAGATACGCAGTATTTT. Its protein product is CASSSPGQFTDTQYF. The entire variable domain, with the rest obtained from reference TRBV7-8 and TRBJ2-3, is as follows: GAGVSQSPRYKVAKRGQDVALRCDPISGHVSLFWYQQALGQGPEFLTYFQNEAQLDKSGLPSDRFFAERPEGSVSTLKIQRTQQEDSAVYLCASSSPGQFTDTQYFGPGTRLTVL.

The CDR3 region has the DNA TGTGCCAGCAGCCCTCTTAGGACTAGCGGTGGAGGGAGACGCAATGAGCAGTTCTTC. The encoded protein is CASSPLRTSGGGRRNEQFF. The genes are TRBV7-3 and TRBJ2-1, with 10 positions matching TRBD2. Looked up from germline, CDR1 is SGHTA and CDR2 is FQGTGA. The V and J ends lost 5 bases and 6 bases, in that order; junction bases with no gene match: 19. The CDR3 consists of 19 residues. The full variable domain, rest sourced from reference TRBV7-3 and TRBJ2-1, is GAGVSQTPSNKVTEKGKYVELRCDPISGHTALYWYRQSLGQGPEFLIYFQGTGAADDSGLPNDRFFAVRPEGSVSTLKIQRTERGDSAVYLCASSPLRTSGGGRRNEQFFGPGTRLTVL.

V is TRBV7-9 and J is TRBJ1-2; TRBD1 matches at 9 bases. Trimming removed 5 bases from V and 4 bases from J; junction bases left unmatched: 11. Germline V gene data show CDR1 as SEHNR and CDR2 as FQNEAQ (reference sequence). The CDR3 totals 16 residues. Written as DNA, the CDR3 is TGTGCCAGCAGCCTAAAAACAGGGGGCGCGAGCTATGGCTACACCTTC. This gives the protein CASSLKTGGASYGYTF.

This rearrangement joins TRBV10-2 to TRBJ2-7; TRBD2 aligns across 8 bases. The CDR3 is 15 amino acids. J lost 0 bases, V lost 4 bases, and 5 bases had no gene match. In germline, CDR1 is WSHSY, CDR2 SAAADI. CDR3 in amino acids: CASSGGLAGSYEQYF. In DNA form, the CDR3 reads TGCGCCAGCAGTGGGGGGCTAGCGGGCTCCTACGAGCAGTACTTC.

The chain uses TRBV7-8 and TRBJ2-7, with D uncertain. This CDR3 is 14 amino acids long. Deletions cut 0 bases from V and 3 bases from J, with 9 bases between. CDR1 is SGHVS and CDR2 is FQNEAQ in the germline V gene. CDR3 residues: CASSLASAVYEQYF. CDR3 nucleotide sequence: TGTGCCAGCAGCTTAGCCAGTGCGGTCTACGAGCAGTACTTC.

The chain links TRBV10-2 to TRBJ2-3; 7 nucleotides agree with TRBD1. Per the germline V gene, CDR1 is WSHSY and CDR2 is SAAADI. CDR3 length: 15 residues. J was trimmed by 3 bases and V by 1 base; bases with no gene match: 4. CDR3 DNA: TGCGCCAGCAGTGAGTACAGGGGAGAGACAGATACGCAGTATTTT. It yields the protein CASSEYRGETDTQYF.